The clone carrying this T cell receptor beta chain was seen ten or more times. The TCRbeta library incorporated unique molecular identifiers. TCRdb recomputed calls from the PCR reads with MiXCR, one row per CDR3 protein. The table includes some 550,000 distinct CDR3 sequences, roughly 18% detected once. This entry is derived from a study of T-cell reconstitution after alpha-beta-depleted transplantation in children. Germline values: CDR1 SGHRS, CDR2 YFSETQ. The CDR3 consists of 13 residues. V lost 0 bases, J lost 5 bases, and 6 bases lay in between. The sequencing here drew on PBMCs from the stem cell graft donor, taken from the stem cell graft. The clonotype was recovered from a human donor who donated a stem cell graft to a child with acute lymphoblastic leukemia. This chain connects TRBV5-1 to TRBJ2-4; maybe TRBD1 (6 bases). The CDR3 region is CASSLAGENIQYF. The CDR3 nucleotides are TGCGCCAGCAGCTTGGCAGGGGAAAACATTCAGTACTTC.